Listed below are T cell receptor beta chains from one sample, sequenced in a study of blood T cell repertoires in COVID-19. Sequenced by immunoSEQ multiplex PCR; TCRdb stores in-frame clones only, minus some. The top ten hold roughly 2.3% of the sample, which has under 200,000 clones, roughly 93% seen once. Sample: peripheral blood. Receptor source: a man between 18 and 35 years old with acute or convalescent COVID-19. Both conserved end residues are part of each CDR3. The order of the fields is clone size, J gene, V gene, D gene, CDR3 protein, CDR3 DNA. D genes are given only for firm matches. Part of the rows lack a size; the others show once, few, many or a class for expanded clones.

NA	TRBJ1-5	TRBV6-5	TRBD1	CASTTGQGADQPQHF	TGTGCCAGCACCACGGGACAGGGGGCAGATCAGCCCCAGCATTTT
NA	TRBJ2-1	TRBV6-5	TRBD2	CASSDGGGRYNEQFF	TGTGCCAGCAGCGACGGGGGCGGGAGGTACAATGAGCAGTTCTTC
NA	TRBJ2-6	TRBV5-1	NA	CASSPAGGGISGANVLTF	TGCGCCAGCAGCCCGGCCGGTGGCGGGATCTCTGGGGCCAACGTCCTGACTTTC
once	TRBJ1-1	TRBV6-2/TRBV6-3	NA	CASSSPLGQDRNTEAFF	TGTGCCAGCAGCTCTCCTTTAGGTCAGGACAGGAACACTGAAGCTTTCTTT
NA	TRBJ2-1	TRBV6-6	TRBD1	CASNLQGYNEQFF	TGTGCCAGCAATCTACAGGGGTACAATGAGCAGTTCTTC
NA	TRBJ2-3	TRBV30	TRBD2	CAWSWGGTADTQYF	TGTGCCTGGAGTTGGGGAGGGACGGCGGATACGCAGTATTTT
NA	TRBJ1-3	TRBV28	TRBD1	CASSSTGQQNTIYF	TGTGCCAGCAGCTCCACGGGACAGCAAAACACCATATATTTT
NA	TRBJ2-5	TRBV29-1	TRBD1	CSVEGPGGETQYF	TGCAGCGTTGAAGGGCCAGGGGGCGAGACCCAGTACTTC
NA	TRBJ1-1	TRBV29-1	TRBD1	CSVRQGVMNTEAFF	TGCAGCGTTCGACAGGGCGTGATGAACACTGAAGCTTTCTTT
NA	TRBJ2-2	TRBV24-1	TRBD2	CATSGTSGGSQGELFF	TGTGCCACCTCTGGGACTAGCGGGGGATCACAAGGGGAGCTGTTTTTT
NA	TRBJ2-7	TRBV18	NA	CASSPTGTSTYEQYF	TGTGCCAGCTCACCAACTGGGACATCAACCTACGAGCAGTACTTC
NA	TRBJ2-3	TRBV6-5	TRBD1	CASSLGGTGSNTQYF	TGTGCCAGCAGCCTAGGGGGGACAGGGTCAAATACGCAGTATTTT
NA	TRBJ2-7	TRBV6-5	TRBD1	CASSRQGLIPYEQYF	TGTGCCAGCAGTAGACAGGGTCTGATCCCCTACGAGCAGTACTTC
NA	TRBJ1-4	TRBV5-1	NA	CASSTGVATNEKLFF	TGCGCCAGCAGCACCGGTGTTGCAACTAATGAAAAACTGTTTTTT
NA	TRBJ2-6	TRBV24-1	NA	CATSGVMAGNSGANVLTF	TGTGCCACCAGTGGGGTAATGGCAGGGAACTCTGGGGCCAACGTCCTGACTTTC
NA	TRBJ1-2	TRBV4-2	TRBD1	CASSQEYPGQVDGYTF	TGTGCCAGCAGCCAAGAATACCCGGGACAGGTCGATGGCTACACCTTC
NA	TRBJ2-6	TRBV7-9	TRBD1	CASSRPTTGVGANVLTF	TGTGCCAGCAGCCGACCCACGACAGGGGTTGGGGCCAACGTCCTGACTTTC
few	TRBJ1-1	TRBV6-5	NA	CASTLQTENTEAFF	TGTGCCAGCACCCTACAGACGGAGAACACTGAAGCTTTCTTT
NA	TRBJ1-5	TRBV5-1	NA	CASSLAGNQPQHF	TGCGCCAGCAGCTTGGCCGGGAATCAGCCCCAGCATTTT
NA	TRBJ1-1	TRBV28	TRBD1	CASSSRRGMENTEAFF	TGTGCCAGCAGTTCACGCAGGGGGATGGAGAACACTGAAGCTTTCTTT
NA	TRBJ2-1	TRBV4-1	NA	CASSPYWEALTNEQFF	TGCGCCAGCAGCCCCTACTGGGAGGCCCTAACCAATGAGCAGTTCTTC
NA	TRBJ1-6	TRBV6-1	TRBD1	CASSARQGARNSPLHF	TGTGCCAGCAGTGCCCGACAGGGGGCGCGTAATTCACCCCTCCACTTT
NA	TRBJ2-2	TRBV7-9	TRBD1	CASSHRDRAAGELFF	TGTGCCAGCAGCCACAGGGACAGGGCGGCCGGGGAGCTGTTTTTT
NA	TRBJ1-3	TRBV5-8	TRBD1	CASRRGTGSYTIYF	TGTGCCAGCAGGAGGGGGACAGGGTCCTACACCATATATTTT
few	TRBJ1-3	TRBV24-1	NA	CATSDPAGSPYSGNTIYF	TGTGCCACCAGTGATCCCGCAGGGTCCCCATACTCTGGAAACACCATATATTTT
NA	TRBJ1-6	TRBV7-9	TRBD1	CASSYRQGTLHF	TGTGCCAGCAGCTACCGACAGGGGACCCTCCACTTT
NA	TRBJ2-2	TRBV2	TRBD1	CASKATGGYTGELFF	TGTGCCAGCAAGGCCACAGGGGGCTACACCGGGGAGCTGTTTTTT
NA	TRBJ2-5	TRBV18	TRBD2	CASSPPIGTSGGLQETQYF	TGTGCCAGCTCACCACCGATCGGGACTAGCGGGGGACTCCAAGAGACCCAGTACTTC
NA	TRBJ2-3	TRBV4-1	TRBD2	CASSHRIAGGPGDTQYF	TGCGCCAGCAGCCATCGAATAGCGGGAGGGCCGGGAGATACGCAGTATTTT
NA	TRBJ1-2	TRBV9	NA	CASSVGIYGYTF	TGTGCCAGCAGCGTCGGGATCTATGGCTACACCTTC
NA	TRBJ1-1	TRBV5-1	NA	CASSLQGRRSEAFF	TGCGCCAGCAGCTTACAGGGACGGAGGAGTGAAGCTTTCTTT
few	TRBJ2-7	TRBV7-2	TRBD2	CASTPHPASGGLGEQYF	TGTGCCAGCACCCCTCATCCCGCTAGCGGGGGGTTGGGGGAGCAGTACTTC
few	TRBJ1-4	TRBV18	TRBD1	CASSPNDRGRNEKLFF	TGTGCCAGCTCACCCAACGACAGGGGAAGGAATGAAAAACTGTTTTTT
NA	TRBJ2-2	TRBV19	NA	CASSVSQGRTGELFF	TGTGCCAGTAGTGTCTCACAGGGGAGGACCGGGGAGCTGTTTTTT
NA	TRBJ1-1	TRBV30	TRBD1	CAWSLQGARNTEAFF	TGTGCCTGGAGTCTACAGGGGGCCAGGAACACTGAAGCTTTCTTT
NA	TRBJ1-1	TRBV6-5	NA	CASSLTGNTEAFF	TGTGCCAGCAGTCTGACAGGGAACACTGAAGCTTTCTTT
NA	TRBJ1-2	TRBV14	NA	CASSQEWAGFDGYTF	TGTGCCAGCAGCCAAGAGTGGGCGGGGTTCGATGGCTACACCTTC
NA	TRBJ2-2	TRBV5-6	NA	CASSLAGSWNTGELFF	TGTGCCAGCAGCTTGGCCGGGTCTTGGAACACCGGGGAGCTGTTTTTT
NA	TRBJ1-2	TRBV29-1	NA	CSVAGTLYGYTF	TGCAGCGTAGCCGGGACACTCTATGGCTACACCTTC
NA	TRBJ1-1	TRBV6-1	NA	CASSEERNTEAFF	TGTGCCAGCAGTGAAGAGAGAAACACTGAAGCTTTCTTT
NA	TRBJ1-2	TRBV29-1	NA	CSVSGTPTNYGYTF	TGCAGCGTTTCCGGGACACCCACTAACTATGGCTACACCTTC
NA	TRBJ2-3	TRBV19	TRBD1	CASSLRQGRGTDTQYF	TGTGCCAGTAGTCTCCGACAGGGGAGAGGCACAGATACGCAGTATTTT
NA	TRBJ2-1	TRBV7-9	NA	CASSLGFSGPFYNEQFF	TGTGCCAGCAGCTTAGGGTTTTCAGGGCCCTTCTACAATGAGCAGTTCTTC
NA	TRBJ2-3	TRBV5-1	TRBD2	CASSPGGLAADTQYF	TGCGCCAGCAGCCCGGGGGGACTAGCAGCAGATACGCAGTATTTT
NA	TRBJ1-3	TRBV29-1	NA	CSVRPRGTGNTIYF	TGCAGCGTCCGACCACGGGGGACTGGAAACACCATATATTTT
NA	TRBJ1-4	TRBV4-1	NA	CASSQPTGRAKEKLFF	TGCGCCAGCAGCCAACCAACAGGGCGTGCAAAGGAAAAACTGTTTTTT
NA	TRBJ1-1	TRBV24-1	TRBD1	CATSDGRDREQGTEAFF	TGTGCCACCAGTGATGGCCGGGACAGGGAACAGGGTACTGAAGCTTTCTTT
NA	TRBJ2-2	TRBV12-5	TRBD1	CASGTRQGSTGELFF	TGTGCTAGTGGTACCCGACAGGGGAGCACCGGGGAGCTGTTTTTT
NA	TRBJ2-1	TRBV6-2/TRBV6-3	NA	CASSYAWYNEQFF	TGTGCCAGCAGTTACGCGTGGTACAATGAGCAGTTCTTC
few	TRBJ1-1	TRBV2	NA	CASRPGFTMPNAEAFF	TGTGCCAGCAGGCCAGGGTTTACCATGCCGAACGCTGAAGCTTTCTTT
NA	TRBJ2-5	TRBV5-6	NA	CASSLGGTGKGTQYF	TGTGCCAGCAGCTTGGGGGGTACAGGGAAGGGGACCCAGTACTTC
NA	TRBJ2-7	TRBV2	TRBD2	CASSEPPGLRSYEQYF	TGTGCCAGCAGTGAACCCCCGGGACTACGGTCCTACGAGCAGTACTTC
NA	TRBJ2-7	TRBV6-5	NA	CASRNPRGGEQYF	TGTGCCAGCAGAAATCCCAGAGGCGGCGAGCAGTACTTC
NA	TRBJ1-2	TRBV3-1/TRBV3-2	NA	CASSQGDISNHGYTF	TGTGCCAGCAGCCAAGGGGACATCTCGAATCATGGCTACACCTTC
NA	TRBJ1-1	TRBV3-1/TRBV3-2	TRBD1	CASSQVDRSSEAFF	TGTGCCAGCAGCCAAGTGGACAGGTCGAGTGAAGCTTTCTTT
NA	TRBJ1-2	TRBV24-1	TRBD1	CATRDSRPYGYTF	TGTGCCACCCGGGACAGCCGGCCCTATGGCTACACCTTC
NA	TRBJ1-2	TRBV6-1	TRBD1	CASSERDRANYGYTF	TGTGCCAGCAGTGAAAGGGACAGGGCTAACTATGGCTACACCTTC
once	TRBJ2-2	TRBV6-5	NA	CASNGGTRDGELFF	TGTGCCAGCAACGGAGGGACCAGGGACGGGGAGCTGTTTTTT
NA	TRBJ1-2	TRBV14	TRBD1	CASSQTGIHGYTF	TGTGCCAGCAGCCAGACAGGGATCCATGGCTACACCTTC
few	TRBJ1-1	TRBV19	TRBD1	CASSIDSGTGKAFF	TGTGCCAGTAGTATAGACTCCGGGACAGGGAAAGCTTTCTTT